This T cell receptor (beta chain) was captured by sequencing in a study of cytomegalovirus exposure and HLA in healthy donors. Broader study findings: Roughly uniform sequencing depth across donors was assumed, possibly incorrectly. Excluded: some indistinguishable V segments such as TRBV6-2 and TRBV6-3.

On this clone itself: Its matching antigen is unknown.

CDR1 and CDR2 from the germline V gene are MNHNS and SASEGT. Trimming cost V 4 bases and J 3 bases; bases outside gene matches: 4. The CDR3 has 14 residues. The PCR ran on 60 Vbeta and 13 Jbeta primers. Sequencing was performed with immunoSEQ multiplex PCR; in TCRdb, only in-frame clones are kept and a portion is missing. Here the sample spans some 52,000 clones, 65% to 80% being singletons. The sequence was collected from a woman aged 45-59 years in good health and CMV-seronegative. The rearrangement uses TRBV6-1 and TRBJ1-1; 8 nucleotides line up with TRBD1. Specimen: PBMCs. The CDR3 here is CASSADREDTEAFF. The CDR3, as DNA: TGTGCCAGCAGTGCGGACAGGGAGGACACTGAAGCTTTCTTT.